The rows below give T cell receptor beta chains drawn from one sample of a study of Ad26.COV2.S vaccination and SARS-CoV-2 variants. Profiled with immunoSEQ multiplex PCR; TCRdb holds only in-frame clones, not every one. The table lists about 220,000 clones, approximately 90% of them singletons. Source: peripheral blood, taken in a trial of Ad26.COV2.S vaccine versus placebo. All receptors derive from a person aged 18-60 years who received the Ad26.COV2.S COVID-19 vaccine or a placebo. Each CDR3 is given with its conserved first and last residue. The D gene is left open where the match is weak. Size tells how often a clone was seen (once, few, many) or the class of an expanded clone, and some rows leave it out.

v_call	d_call	clone_size	j_call	cdr3_aa	cdr3_nt
TRBV6-2/TRBV6-3	-	-	TRBJ2-7	CASSVLRSYEQYF	TGTGCCAGCAGCGTCCTCCGTTCCTACGAGCAGTACTTC
TRBV6-5	-	-	TRBJ2-2	CASSYSGTGELFF	TGTGCCAGCAGTTACTCTGGAACCGGGGAGCTGTTTTTT
TRBV28	-	-	TRBJ1-3	CASSSPRDQGANSGNTIYF	TGTGCCAGCAGTTCCCCCCGGGACCAAGGAGCTAACTCTGGAAACACCATATATTTT
TRBV7-2	-	-	TRBJ2-7	CASSPVGDVYEQYF	TGTGCCAGCAGTCCGGTGGGGGACGTTTACGAGCAGTACTTC
TRBV7-2	-	-	TRBJ2-3	CASSLVGREFTDTQYF	TGTGCCAGCAGCTTAGTTGGAAGGGAATTTACAGATACGCAGTATTTT
TRBV7-9	-	-	TRBJ1-1	CASSPSGNTEAFF	TGTGCCAGCAGCCCCAGCGGAAACACTGAAGCTTTCTTT
TRBV7-3	-	once	TRBJ1-6	CASSTPAQTGNGTYNSPLHF	TGTGCCAGCAGCACCCCGGCCCAAACAGGGAACGGAACTTATAATTCACCCCTCCACTTT
TRBV7-3	-	-	TRBJ2-2	CASSPAGADTGELFF	TGTGCCAGCAGCCCCGCGGGGGCCGACACCGGGGAGCTGTTTTTT
TRBV7-2	TRBD1	-	TRBJ1-2	CASSLPSLPGTDYNYGYTF	TGTGCCAGCAGCTTACCCTCACTTCCCGGGACAGACTATAACTATGGCTACACCTTC
TRBV14	TRBD2	-	TRBJ2-2	CASSQDLAVNTGELFF	TGTGCCAGCAGCCAAGATCTAGCGGTGAACACCGGGGAGCTGTTTTTT
TRBV1	-	-	TRBJ1-1	CTSSPQRNTEAFF	TGCACCAGCAGCCCGCAGCGGAACACTGAAGCTTTCTTT
TRBV7-2	-	-	TRBJ2-1	CASSLVSGKPYNEQFF	TGTGCCAGCAGCTTAGTCTCTGGGAAGCCCTACAATGAGCAGTTCTTC
TRBV19	-	once	TRBJ1-5	CASSAGTVYSNQPQHF	TGTGCCAGTAGTGCCGGGACCGTTTATAGCAATCAGCCCCAGCATTTT
TRBV6-5	TRBD1	-	TRBJ1-1	CASRMTGVNTEAFF	TGTGCCAGCAGGATGACAGGGGTGAACACTGAAGCTTTCTTT
TRBV11-3	TRBD2	-	TRBJ2-1	CASSSILAGENNEQFF	TGTGCCAGCAGCTCCATTCTAGCGGGGGAAAACAATGAGCAGTTCTTC
TRBV30	-	-	TRBJ2-7	CAWSDWRGYEQYF	TGTGCCTGGAGTGATTGGCGGGGATACGAGCAGTACTTC
TRBV9	-	-	TRBJ2-1	CASSVAAGAIYNEQFF	TGTGCCAGCAGCGTAGCCGCGGGGGCCATCTACAATGAGCAGTTCTTC
TRBV28	-	few	TRBJ1-5	CASRAGNQPQHF	TGTGCCTCTAGGGCTGGCAATCAGCCCCAGCATTTT
TRBV11-3	TRBD1	-	TRBJ2-1	CASSLVGTGSYNEQFF	TGTGCCAGCAGCTTGGTGGGGACAGGGTCCTACAATGAGCAGTTCTTC
TRBV7-8	TRBD2	-	TRBJ2-1	CASSFSGGGNEQFF	TGTGCCAGCAGCTTTAGCGGGGGTGGGAATGAGCAGTTCTTC
TRBV6-2/TRBV6-3	-	-	TRBJ2-3	CASSLTGRPGQYF	TGTGCCAGCAGTCTGACAGGCCGCCCGGGGCAGTATTTT
TRBV12-3/TRBV12-4	TRBD1	-	TRBJ2-7	CASRQGLVYEQYF	TGTGCCAGCAGACAGGGGCTGGTCTACGAGCAGTACTTC
TRBV18	-	-	TRBJ2-2	CASSPRETGELFF	TGTGCCAGCTCACCACGGGAGACCGGGGAGCTGTTTTTT
TRBV19	TRBD1	once	TRBJ1-4	CASRDRGRADEKLFF	TGTGCCAGTAGGGACAGGGGGCGGGCGGATGAAAAACTGTTTTTT
TRBV5-1	-	-	TRBJ1-2	CASSLEGGNYGYTF	TGCGCCAGCAGCTTGGAGGGCGGCAACTATGGCTACACCTTC
TRBV4-2	-	-	TRBJ1-5	CASSSEEGNQPQHF	TGTGCCAGCAGCTCCGAGGAGGGGAATCAGCCCCAGCATTTT
TRBV2	TRBD1	-	TRBJ2-3	CASGQVTDTQYF	TGTGCCAGCGGACAGGTCACAGATACGCAGTATTTT
TRBV4-3	TRBD1	-	TRBJ2-7	CASSQDRNRGVEQYF	TGCGCCAGCAGCCAAGATCGGAACAGGGGGGTCGAGCAGTACTTC
TRBV6-5	TRBD1	-	TRBJ1-2	CASSYADRDHYGYTF	TGTGCCAGCAGTTACGCCGACAGGGACCACTATGGCTACACCTTC
TRBV3-1/TRBV3-2	-	few	TRBJ1-1	CASSQDLASGTWNTEAFF	TGTGCCAGCAGCCAAGATTTGGCTTCAGGCACGTGGAACACTGAAGCTTTCTTT
TRBV11-2	TRBD1	once	TRBJ1-4	CASSSEEGTGDEKLFF	TGTGCCAGCAGCTCAGAAGAGGGGACAGGGGATGAAAAACTGTTTTTT
TRBV12-3/TRBV12-4	-	-	TRBJ2-7	CASSSVGEQYF	TGTGCCAGCAGTTCCGTCGGCGAGCAGTACTTC
TRBV19	-	-	TRBJ1-1	CASSHGQTQNTEAFF	TGTGCCAGTAGTCACGGTCAGACCCAGAACACTGAAGCTTTCTTT
TRBV6-4	-	once	TRBJ2-3	CASSATGGLDTQYF	TGTGCCAGCAGTGCCACGGGGGGCCTGGATACGCAGTATTTT
TRBV23-1	-	-	TRBJ1-6	CASSHFRNSGYNSPLHF	TGCGCCAGCAGTCACTTCCGGAACAGCGGCTATAATTCACCCCTCCACTTT
TRBV5-5	TRBD1	-	TRBJ2-1	CASSYYGTANYNEQFF	TGTGCCAGCAGCTACTACGGGACAGCAAATTACAATGAGCAGTTCTTC
TRBV4-3	-	-	TRBJ1-3	CASSQDFRWVNTIYF	TGCGCCAGCAGCCAAGACTTCCGTTGGGTGAACACCATATATTTT
TRBV18	TRBD1	-	TRBJ1-1	CASSPTGFNTEAFF	TGTGCCAGCTCACCGACAGGGTTTAACACTGAAGCTTTCTTT
TRBV11-2	-	few	TRBJ2-7	CASSLPPSGRVAYEQYF	TGTGCCAGCAGCTTACCCCCTTCCGGCAGGGTGGCCTACGAGCAGTACTTC
TRBV6-5	TRBD1	-	TRBJ1-2	CASSARGLVGYTF	TGTGCCAGCAGCGCCAGGGGGCTGGTTGGCTACACCTTC
TRBV4-1	-	once	TRBJ2-7	CASSQVPALEQYF	TGCGCCAGCAGCCAAGTTCCTGCCCTCGAGCAGTACTTC
TRBV4-3	TRBD2	-	TRBJ2-7	CASSRGGGASYEQYF	TGCGCCAGCAGCAGAGGCGGGGGGGCATCCTACGAGCAGTACTTC
TRBV27	-	-	TRBJ1-3	CASSFRGGFGNTIYF	TGTGCCAGCAGTTTCAGAGGGGGATTTGGAAACACCATATATTTT
TRBV10-3	-	-	TRBJ2-7	CAISDIDEQYF	TGTGCCATCAGCGACATCGACGAGCAGTACTTC
TRBV10-3	-	-	TRBJ2-7	CAISDLVDSSYEQYF	TGTGCCATCAGTGACCTAGTAGATTCCTCCTACGAGCAGTACTTC
TRBV7-9	-	-	TRBJ1-4	CASSLGDGGNEKLFF	TGTGCCAGCAGCTTAGGGGACGGAGGTAATGAAAAACTGTTTTTT
TRBV7-2	TRBD1	-	TRBJ2-7	CASSSRDRGAYEQYF	TGTGCCAGCAGCTCCCGGGACAGGGGGGCCTACGAGCAGTACTTC
TRBV29-1	-	-	TRBJ2-2	CSVDPGNTGELFF	TGCAGCGTTGATCCGGGGAACACCGGGGAGCTGTTTTTT
TRBV7-8	-	-	TRBJ2-3	CASSLSRVLGTDTQYF	TGTGCCAGCAGCTTGTCTCGCGTTCTGGGCACAGATACGCAGTATTTT